The entry below gives a single T cell receptor beta chain sequence along with its context. The record originates from a study of blood T cell repertoires in COVID-19. Whole-study context: PBMCs, B-cell-depleted T cells, or T cells were the source of the cDNA or gDNA that made up the material.

In the original processing: Estimated nucleated cell counts came from reference gene primer amplification. Measured with immunoSEQ multiplex PCR; TCRdb has only the in-frame clones, and not every one. V and J calls and clone size come straight from that table; D and trimming were deduced from the DNA. The sample shows approximately 210,000 clones, approximately 81% of them seen only once. Germline V gene sequence: CDR1 LNHDA, CDR2 SQIVND (reference sequence). V was cut by 8 bases and J by 2 bases, with 7 bases left in between. The length of the CDR3 is 13 residues. Patients in Seattle were enrolled during active infection, then followed longitudinally.

Sample: peripheral blood. This receptor was taken from a woman aged 80 or over with COVID-19, enrolled during active disease. J is TRBJ2-6 and V is TRBV19; a possible D gene is TRBD1 (5 bases). CDR3 region: CASEGAGANVLTF. The CDR3 DNA sequence: TGTGCCAGTGAAGGGGCTGGGGCCAACGTCCTGACTTTC.